This TCR beta chain was sequenced during a study of CXCR3-negative and CXCR3-positive naive CD8 T cells. In the case of this clonotype: The antigen is undetermined.

The CDR3 spans 17 residues. CDR1 and CDR2 from the germline V gene are LGHNT and FRNRAP. Study-level findings and limits: CXCR3-positive naive cells carried more hydrophobic TRB CDR3s than CXCR3-negative naive cells did. Memory, not naive, CXCR3-negative and CXCR3-positive cells differed in TRBV-TRBJ usage.

Via 5' RACE with UMI labels, TRB cDNA libraries were prepared. Each CDR3 protein gets one entry in TCRdb, which reprocessed the 5' RACE reads and gives no DNA. The listing records 130,000 to 150,000 distinct CDR3 sequences. This sequence was found in a human donor in good health. Some clones in this sample may be carry-over from other donors' samples. The sample comprised naive CXCR3+ CD8+ T cells from blood. This sample's subset: CD45RO-CCR7+CD27+CD95- naive CD8+ T cells expressing CXCR3 (TNR3+). The genes are TRBV12-5 and TRBJ2-3; TCRdb indicates TRBD1, and absent DNA this call remains unverified. This CDR3 reads CASGSYVGGASTDTQYF.